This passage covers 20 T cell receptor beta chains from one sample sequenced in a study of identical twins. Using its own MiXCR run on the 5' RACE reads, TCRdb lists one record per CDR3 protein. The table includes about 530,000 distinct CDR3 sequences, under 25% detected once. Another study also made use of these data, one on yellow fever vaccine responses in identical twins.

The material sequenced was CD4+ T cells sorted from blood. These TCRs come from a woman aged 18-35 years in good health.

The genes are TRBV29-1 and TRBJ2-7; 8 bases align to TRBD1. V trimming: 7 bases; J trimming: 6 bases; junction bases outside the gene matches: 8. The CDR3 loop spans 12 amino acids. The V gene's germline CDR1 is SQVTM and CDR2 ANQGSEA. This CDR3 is CSARTGRFEQYF. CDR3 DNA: TGCAGCGCACGGACAGGGAGGTTCGAGCAGTACTTC.

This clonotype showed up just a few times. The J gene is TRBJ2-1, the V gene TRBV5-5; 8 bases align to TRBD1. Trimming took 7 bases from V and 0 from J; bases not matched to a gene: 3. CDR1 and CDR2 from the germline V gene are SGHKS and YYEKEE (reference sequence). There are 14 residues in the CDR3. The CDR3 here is CASGQGLSYNEQFF. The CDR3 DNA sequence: TGTGCCAGCGGACAGGGACTCTCCTACAATGAGCAGTTCTTC.

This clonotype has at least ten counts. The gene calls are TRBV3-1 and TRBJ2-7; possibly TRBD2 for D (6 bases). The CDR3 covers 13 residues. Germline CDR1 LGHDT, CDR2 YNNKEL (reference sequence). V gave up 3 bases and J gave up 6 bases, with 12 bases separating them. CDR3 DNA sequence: TGTGCCAGCAGCCAGGTCGGACTATCCGAGCAGTACTTC. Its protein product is CASSQVGLSEQYF.

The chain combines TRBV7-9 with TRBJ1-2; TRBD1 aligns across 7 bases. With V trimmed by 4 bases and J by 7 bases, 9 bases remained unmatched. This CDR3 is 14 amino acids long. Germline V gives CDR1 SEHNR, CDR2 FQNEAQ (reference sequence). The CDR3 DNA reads TGTGCCAGCAGCTACATAGGGGGCCGGAGTGGCTACACCTTC. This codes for CASSYIGGRSGYTF. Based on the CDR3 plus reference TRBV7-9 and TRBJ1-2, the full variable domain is DTGVSQNPRHKITKRGQNVTFRCDPISEHNRLYWYRQTLGQGPEFLTYFQNEAQLEKSRLLSDRFSAERPKGSFSTLEIQRTEQGDSAMYLCASSYIGGRSGYTFGSGTRLTVV.

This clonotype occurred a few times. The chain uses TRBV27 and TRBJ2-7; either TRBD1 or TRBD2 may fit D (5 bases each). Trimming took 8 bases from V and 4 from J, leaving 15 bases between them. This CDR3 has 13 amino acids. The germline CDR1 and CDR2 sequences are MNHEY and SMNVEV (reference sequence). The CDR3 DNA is TGTGCCAGCGGTAAGGGACGGACTTACGAGCAGTACTTC. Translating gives CASGKGRTYEQYF.

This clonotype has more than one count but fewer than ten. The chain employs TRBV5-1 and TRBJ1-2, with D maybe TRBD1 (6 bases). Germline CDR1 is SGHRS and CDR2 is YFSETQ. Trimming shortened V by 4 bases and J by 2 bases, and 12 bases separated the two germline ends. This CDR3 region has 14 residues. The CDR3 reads CASSHSGQNYGYTF. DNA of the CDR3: TGCGCCAGCAGCCATTCAGGACAGAACTATGGCTACACCTTC.

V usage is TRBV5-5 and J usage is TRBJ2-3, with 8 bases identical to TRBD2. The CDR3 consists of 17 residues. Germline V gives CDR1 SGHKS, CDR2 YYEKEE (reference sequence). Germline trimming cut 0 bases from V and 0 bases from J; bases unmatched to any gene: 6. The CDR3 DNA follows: TGTGCCAGCAGCTTGGGCCTAGCTAGCGGGAGCACAGATACGCAGTATTTT. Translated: CASSLGLASGSTDTQYF.

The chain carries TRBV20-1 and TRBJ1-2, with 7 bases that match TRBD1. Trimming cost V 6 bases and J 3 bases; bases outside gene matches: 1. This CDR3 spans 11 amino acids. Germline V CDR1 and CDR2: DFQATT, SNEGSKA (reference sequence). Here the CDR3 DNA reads TGCAGTGCAGACAGGGACTATGGCTACACCTTC. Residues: CSADRDYGYTF.

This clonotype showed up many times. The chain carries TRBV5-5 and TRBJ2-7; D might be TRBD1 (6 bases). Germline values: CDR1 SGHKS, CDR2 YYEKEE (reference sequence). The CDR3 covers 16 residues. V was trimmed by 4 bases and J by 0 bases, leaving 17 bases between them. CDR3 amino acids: CASSRFYRELSYEQYV. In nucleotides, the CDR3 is TGTGCCAGCAGCCGATTCTACAGGGAACTCTCCTACGAGCAGTACGTC.

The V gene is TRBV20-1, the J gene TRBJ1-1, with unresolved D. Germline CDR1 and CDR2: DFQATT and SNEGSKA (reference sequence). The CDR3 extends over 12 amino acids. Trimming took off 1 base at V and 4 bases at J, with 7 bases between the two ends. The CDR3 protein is CSARVGPTEAFF. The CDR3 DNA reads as TGCAGTGCTAGAGTCGGCCCCACTGAAGCTTTCTTT.

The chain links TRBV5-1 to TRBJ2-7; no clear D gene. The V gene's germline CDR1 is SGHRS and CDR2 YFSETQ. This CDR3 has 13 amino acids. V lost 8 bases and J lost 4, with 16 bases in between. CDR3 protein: CASQKSPEYEQYF. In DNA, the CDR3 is TGCGCCAGTCAAAAAAGTCCCGAATACGAGCAGTACTTC.

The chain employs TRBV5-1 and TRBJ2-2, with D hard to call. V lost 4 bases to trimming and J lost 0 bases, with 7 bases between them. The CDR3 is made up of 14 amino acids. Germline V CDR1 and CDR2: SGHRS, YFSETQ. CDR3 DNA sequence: TGCGCCAGCAGCCCGACGGCGAACACCGGGGAGCTGTTTTTT. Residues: CASSPTANTGELFF.

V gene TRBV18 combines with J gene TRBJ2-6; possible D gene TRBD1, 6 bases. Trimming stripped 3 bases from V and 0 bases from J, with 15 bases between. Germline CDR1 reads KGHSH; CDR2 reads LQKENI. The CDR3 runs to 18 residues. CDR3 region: CASSPRGKESSGANVLTF. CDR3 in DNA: TGTGCCAGCTCACCGAGGGGGAAGGAGAGCTCTGGGGCCAACGTCCTGACTTTC.

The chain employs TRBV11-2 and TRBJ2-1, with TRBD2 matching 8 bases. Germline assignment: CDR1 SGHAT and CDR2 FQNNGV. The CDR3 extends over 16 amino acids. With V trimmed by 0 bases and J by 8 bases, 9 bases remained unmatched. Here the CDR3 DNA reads TGTGCCAGCAGCTTAGAACGGGAGGGCTTGATCCATGAGCAGTTCTTC. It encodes CASSLEREGLIHEQFF.

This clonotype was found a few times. The DNA for the CDR3 is TGCAGTGCTAGCGGCCTAGCGGATTACAATGAGCAGTTCTTC. Amino acids: CSASGLADYNEQFF. V usage is TRBV20-1 and J usage is TRBJ2-1; TRBD2 aligns across 7 bases. Germline lookup yields CDR1 DFQATT and CDR2 SNEGSKA (reference sequence). The J segment lost 4 bases and the V segment lost 3 bases, leaving 6 bases of the junction unmatched. This CDR3 is 14 amino acids long.

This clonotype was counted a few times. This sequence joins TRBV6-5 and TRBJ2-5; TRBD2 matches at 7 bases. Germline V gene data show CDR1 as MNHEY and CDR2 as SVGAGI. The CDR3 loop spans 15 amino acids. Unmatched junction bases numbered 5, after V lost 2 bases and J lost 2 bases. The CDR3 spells CASSYNSGRQETQYF. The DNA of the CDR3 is TGTGCCAGCAGTTACAATAGCGGGCGTCAAGAGACCCAGTACTTC.

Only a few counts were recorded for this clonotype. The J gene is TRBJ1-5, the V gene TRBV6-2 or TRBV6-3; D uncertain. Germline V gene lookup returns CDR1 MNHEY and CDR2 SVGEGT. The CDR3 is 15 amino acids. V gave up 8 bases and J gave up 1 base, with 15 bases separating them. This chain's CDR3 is CASRVGPESNQPQHF. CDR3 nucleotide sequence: TGTGCCAGCCGGGTAGGACCTGAGAGCAATCAGCCCCAGCATTTT.

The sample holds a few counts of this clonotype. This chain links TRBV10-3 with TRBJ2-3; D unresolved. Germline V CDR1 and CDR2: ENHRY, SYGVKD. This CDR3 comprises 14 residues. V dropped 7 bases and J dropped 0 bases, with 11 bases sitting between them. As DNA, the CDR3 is TGTGCCATCACCCCTGACGTGAGCACAGATACGCAGTATTTT. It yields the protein CAITPDVSTDTQYF.

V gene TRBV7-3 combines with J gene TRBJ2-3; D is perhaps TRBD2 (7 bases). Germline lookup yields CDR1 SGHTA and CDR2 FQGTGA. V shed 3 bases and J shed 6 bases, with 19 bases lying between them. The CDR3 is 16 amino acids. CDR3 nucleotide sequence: TGTGCCAGCAGCTTCTCGGGGGGCTTCCTTGGGGATACGCAGTATTTT. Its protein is CASSFSGGFLGDTQYF.

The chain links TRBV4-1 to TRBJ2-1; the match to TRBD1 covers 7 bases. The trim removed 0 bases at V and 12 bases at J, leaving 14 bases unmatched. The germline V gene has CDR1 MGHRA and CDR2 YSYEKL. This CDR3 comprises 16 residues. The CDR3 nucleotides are TGCGCCAGCAGCCAAGACCAGACAGGGACCCTCATCGGGCAGTTCTTC. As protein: CASSQDQTGTLIGQFF.